What follows are 10 T cell receptor beta chains derived from one specimen sequenced in a study of blood T cell repertoires in COVID-19 (dated by TCRdb to about 2020). The receptor library was made with the immunoSEQ multiplex PCR assay. The immuneACCESS repertoire file appears here via TCRdb, limited to in-frame rearrangements. These files lack a portion of the clones; in checked studies, under half of the deficit traces to unresolved V genes, and the cause of the others is not known. The table for this sample lists 250,000 to 350,000 clones; about nine tenths of them were counted only once. Jointly, the top ten make up over 2% of the sample. Input material: peripheral blood. Receptors originate from a woman between 50 and 59 years old who had recovered from COVID-19.

The J gene is TRBJ1-5, the V gene TRBV19, with D maybe TRBD1 (6 bases). V was cut by 5 bases and J by 2 bases, with 16 bases left in between. The CDR3 has 16 amino acids. Germline V gene sequence: CDR1 LNHDA, CDR2 SQIVND (reference sequence). For the CDR3, the DNA is TGTGCCAGTAGTGTACTACCGGGACATCGCAATCAGCCCCAGCATTTT. It translates to CASSVLPGHRNQPQHF.

The gene calls are TRBV7-2 and TRBJ2-1, with TRBD2 identical over 7 bases. CDR1 and CDR2 (germline): SGHTA, FQGNSA. CDR3 length: 15 residues. V lost 5 bases and J lost 0; bases outside the gene matches: 4. As DNA, the CDR3 is TGTGCCAGCAGCCCACGCGGGAGCTCCTACAATGAGCAGTTCTTC. Amino acids: CASSPRGSSYNEQFF.

The V call is TRBV28, the J call TRBJ2-5; no firm D call. The CDR3 totals 17 residues. The V gene lost 5 bases and the J gene lost 5 bases, with 24 bases spanning the gap. CDR1 is MDHEN, CDR2 SYDVKM, per germline. This CDR3 is CASSPRVAPLTAETQYF. DNA for the CDR3: TGTGCCAGCAGTCCCCGGGTAGCACCACTAACCGCCGAGACCCAGTACTTC.

The chain carries TRBV19 and TRBJ1-1; 7 nucleotides agree with TRBD1. The length of the CDR3 is 16 residues. Germline CDR1 reads LNHDA; CDR2 reads SQIVND (reference sequence). The trim removed 6 bases at V and 6 bases at J, leaving 16 bases unmatched. CDR3 sequence: CASSDPTRTGWAEAFF. CDR3 nucleotides: TGTGCCAGTAGCGATCCCACCCGGACAGGATGGGCTGAAGCTTTCTTT.

This CDR3 is CASSPRGVATQYF. The CDR3 DNA follows: TGTGCCAGCAGCCCACGGGGGGTAGCTACGCAGTATTTT. This chain uses TRBV11-1 with TRBJ2-3; 7 positions match TRBD2. CDR1 is SGHAT, CDR2 FQDESV, per germline (reference sequence). This CDR3 comprises 13 residues. V was clipped by 5 bases and J by 8 bases; unmatched bases: 7.

The genes are TRBV11-2 and TRBJ1-6; perhaps TRBD1 as D (5 bases). The germline V gene has CDR1 SGHAT and CDR2 FQNNGV. V lost 3 bases to trimming and J lost 11 bases, with 20 bases between them. The CDR3 runs 16 residues. The CDR3 spells CASSFLSGQGTPPLHF. The CDR3 nucleotides are TGTGCCAGCAGCTTTCTCTCGGGTCAGGGCACGCCACCCCTCCACTTT.

The CDR3 reads CASRSGTGDNQPQHF. The CDR3 coding sequence is TGTGCCAGCAGGTCCGGGACAGGGGACAATCAGCCCCAGCATTTT. V and J are TRBV2 and TRBJ1-5; 10 bases agree with TRBD1. V lost 6 bases and J lost 3; bases outside the gene matches: 5. Germline V gene lookup returns CDR1 SNHLY and CDR2 FYNNEI. This CDR3 contains 15 residues.

V gene TRBV11-3 combines with J gene TRBJ2-5; 12 nucleotides align to TRBD2. The CDR3 totals 16 residues. Germline loops: CDR1 SGHNT, CDR2 YENEEA. V lost 1 base, J lost 5 bases, and 5 bases stayed unmatched. The CDR3 DNA is TGTGCCAGCAGCTTAGGACTAGCGGGAGACGGGGAGACCCAGTACTTC. Translated, it gives CASSLGLAGDGETQYF.

The chain joins TRBV7-9 to TRBJ1-2, with TRBD1 matching 9 bases. V trimming: 1 base; J trimming: 7 bases; junction bases outside the gene matches: 4. Germline V gene sequence: CDR1 SEHNR, CDR2 FQNEAQ (reference sequence). CDR3 length: 14 amino acids. The CDR3 protein is CASSLETTGGGYTF. In nucleotides, the CDR3 is TGTGCCAGCAGCTTAGAAACGACAGGGGGTGGCTACACCTTC. Looking up the rest from reference TRBV7-9 and TRBJ1-2 gives the full variable domain: DTGVSQNPRHKITKRGQNVTFRCDPISEHNRLYWYRQTLGQGPEFLTYFQNEAQLEKSRLLSDRFSAERPKGSFSTLEIQRTEQGDSAMYLCASSLETTGGGYTFGSGTRLTVV.

As regards this clone: Other DNA sequences of this sample code for an identical CDR3. The chain recombines TRBV4-1 with TRBJ1-1; 7 bases agree with TRBD1. V lost 0 bases and J lost 10; bases outside the gene matches: 8. Germline lookup yields CDR1 MGHRA and CDR2 YSYEKL. CDR3 length: 14 residues. The CDR3 spells CASSQDPGGDVAFF. As DNA, the CDR3 is TGCGCCAGCAGCCAAGATCCAGGGGGAGACGTAGCTTTCTTT.